The present T cell receptor beta chain was sequenced within a study of blood T cells in healthy people across ages. Study-wide results and caveats: Older age went with lower TCR beta diversity per million T cells, in a roughly linear way. Diversity was higher, and naive CD4+ cells more numerous, in long-lived donors than in aged donors.

Each sample yielded at least 5.5 micrograms of PBMC total RNA. Germline-derived CDR1 and CDR2 are SGHTA and FQGNSA. The CDR3 runs to 14 residues. Trimming took off 3 bases at V and 5 bases at J, with 13 bases between the two ends. Points on this clonotype: The antigen remains unidentified.

PCR was performed a second time for roughly 7 to 11 cycles using a sample-barcoded 5' primer and a J-beta primer mix. TCRdb recomputed calls from the 5' RACE reads with MiXCR, one row per CDR3 protein. Among about 1.4 million distinct CDR3 sequences listed, around 59% were seen once. The chain has TRBV7-2 and TRBJ2-5, with D possibly matching TRBD2 (5 bases). The specimen sequenced was blood. This sequence was found in a man between 18 and 29 years old in good health. The CDR3 region has the DNA TGTGCCAGCAGCTTGAACGCCGCGGGTGAGACCCAGTACTTC. Translating it yields CASSLNAAGETQYF.